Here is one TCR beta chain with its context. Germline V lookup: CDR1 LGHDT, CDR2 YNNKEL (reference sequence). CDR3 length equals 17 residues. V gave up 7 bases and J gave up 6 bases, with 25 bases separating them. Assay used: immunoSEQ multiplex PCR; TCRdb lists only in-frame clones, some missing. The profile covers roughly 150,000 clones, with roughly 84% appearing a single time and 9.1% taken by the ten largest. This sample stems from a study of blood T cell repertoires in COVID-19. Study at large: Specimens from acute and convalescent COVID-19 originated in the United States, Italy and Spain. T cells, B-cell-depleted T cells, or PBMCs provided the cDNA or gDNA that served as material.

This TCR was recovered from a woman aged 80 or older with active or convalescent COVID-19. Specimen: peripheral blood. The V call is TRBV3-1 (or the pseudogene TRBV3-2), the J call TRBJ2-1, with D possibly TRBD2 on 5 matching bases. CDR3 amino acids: CASTLVGYGEGSNEQFF. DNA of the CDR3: TGTGCCAGCACTCTAGTAGGGTACGGCGAAGGGAGCAATGAGCAGTTCTTC.